These 15 T cell receptor beta chains originate from one sample sequenced in a study of cytomegalovirus exposure and HLA in healthy donors. The PCR contained 60 Vbeta and 13 Jbeta primers. Clones were read by immunoSEQ multiplex PCR, and TCRdb kept only the in-frame ones, dropping some. The sample consists of under 200,000 clones, about 62% of them appearing once. The sequencing sample was made of PBMCs. Receptor source: a middle-aged man in good health and CMV-seronegative.

This clone was detected a few times. The chain recombines TRBV6-1 with TRBJ2-7; D gene ambiguous. The length of the CDR3 is 12 residues. CDR1 and CDR2 from the germline V gene are MNHNS and SASEGT. V dropped 3 bases and J dropped 3 bases, with 6 bases sitting between them. The CDR3 DNA is TGTGCCAGCAGTGATACGGTCTACGAGCAGTACTTC. Translating it yields CASSDTVYEQYF.

This clone turned up a few times. V usage is TRBV7-3 and J usage is TRBJ2-7, with 10 positions matching TRBD2. Germline CDR1 is SGHTA and CDR2 is FQGTGA. This CDR3 is built from 14 residues. Trimming removed 5 bases from V and 2 bases from J; junction bases left unmatched: 3. The CDR3 is CASSPSGSTYEQYF. The CDR3, as DNA: TGTGCCAGCAGCCCTAGCGGGAGTACCTACGAGCAGTACTTC.

The chain couples TRBV7-3 to TRBJ2-2; 8 bases are a match to TRBD2. The V gene end was trimmed by 2 bases and the J gene end by 8 bases; junction bases not matched to a gene: 10. The germline V gene encodes CDR1 SGHTA and CDR2 FQGTGA. The CDR3 length is 16 residues. The DNA for the CDR3 is TGTGCCAGCAGCTTAGAAGGCGGGAGGACAGCAGGGGAGCTGTTTTTT. As protein: CASSLEGGRTAGELFF.

The rearrangement joins TRBV11-3 to TRBJ2-2; TRBD1 agrees at 7 bases. This CDR3 has 14 residues. Trimming took 5 bases from V and 7 from J; bases not matched to a gene: 7. Per the germline V gene, CDR1 is SGHNT and CDR2 is YENEEA. In DNA, the CDR3 is TGTGCCAGCAGCCAAGACAGGGTTCGCGGGGAGCTGTTTTTT. It encodes CASSQDRVRGELFF.

The V call is TRBV7-3, the J call TRBJ2-1; D might be TRBD1 (5 bases). V dropped 1 base and J dropped 8 bases, with 18 bases sitting between them. Germline V gene lookup returns CDR1 SGHTA and CDR2 FQGTGA. This CDR3 has 16 amino acids. CDR3 sequence reads: CASSLMATANRYEQFF. DNA for the CDR3: TGTGCCAGCAGCTTAATGGCGACAGCTAATAGGTATGAGCAGTTCTTC.

The CDR3 DNA reads as TGTGCCAGCAGCTTAGCCACCAGGGATCAAGAGACCCAGTACTTC. Translated: CASSLATRDQETQYF. The chain carries TRBV7-2 and TRBJ2-5; D possibly corresponds to TRBD1 (5 bases). The V gene lost 0 bases and the J gene lost 2 bases, with 10 bases spanning the gap. This CDR3 has 15 residues. Per germline, CDR1 SGHTA and CDR2 FQGNSA.

This sequence joins TRBV4-1 and TRBJ2-3; TRBD2 matches at 7 bases. V was pared by 0 bases and J by 0 bases, with 6 bases of the junction left unmatched. CDR1 and CDR2 (germline): MGHRA, YSYEKL. This CDR3 has 17 amino acids. This chain's CDR3 is CASSQEAIAGSTDTQYF. CDR3 DNA sequence: TGCGCCAGCAGCCAAGAAGCAATAGCGGGTAGCACAGATACGCAGTATTTT.

This rearrangement joins TRBV6-6 to TRBJ2-1, with 9 bases matching TRBD2. CDR1 and CDR2 from the germline V gene are MNHNY and SVGAGI (reference sequence). CDR3 length: 16 residues. V dropped 6 bases and J dropped 5; count of bases not matched to a gene: 11. The CDR3, as DNA: TGTGCCAGCAGCTCGCGGGTAGCGGGGGAGAACAATGAGCAGTTCTTC. This codes for CASSSRVAGENNEQFF.

J is TRBJ2-3 and V is TRBV2; TRBD1 aligns across 10 bases. Germline V gene data show CDR1 as SNHLY and CDR2 as FYNNEI. The CDR3 contains 18 residues. V dropped 4 bases and J dropped 0; count of bases not matched to a gene: 10. The CDR3 bases are TGTGCCAGCAGTGGGTCCGGGACAGGGGCGATTAGCACAGATACGCAGTATTTT. It yields the protein CASSGSGTGAISTDTQYF.

This chain connects TRBV28 to TRBJ1-1; D is unclear. V lost 4 bases, J lost 1 base, and 10 bases lay in between. Germline-derived CDR1 and CDR2 are MDHEN and SYDVKM. The CDR3 consists of 14 residues. The CDR3 DNA reads TGTGCCAGCAGTTCTCCGGGAGAGAACACTGAAGCTTTCTTT. This sequence encodes CASSSPGENTEAFF.

The chain uses TRBV5-5 and TRBJ1-6, with TRBD1 matching over 7 bases. The CDR3 runs to 15 residues. J gave up 10 bases and V 0 bases, and 7 bases lay outside the gene matches. From germline, CDR1 is SGHKS and CDR2 YYEKEE (reference sequence). DNA for the CDR3: TGTGCCAGCAGCTTGGAAGACAGGGCTCGGTCACCCCTCCACTTT. Amino acid sequence: CASSLEDRARSPLHF.

This clone was observed a handful of times. This rearrangement joins TRBV6-1 to TRBJ1-4; D ambiguous. This CDR3 contains 16 residues. The germline V gene encodes CDR1 MNHNS and CDR2 SASEGT. With 0 bases removed from V and 7 bases from J, the gap between germline ends came to 15 bases. DNA of the CDR3: TGTGCCAGCAGTGAAGCGCGGCCCATAAGAGGTGAAAAACTGTTTTTT. This sequence encodes CASSEARPIRGEKLFF.

The V call is TRBV5-1, the J call TRBJ2-7; 9 nucleotides align to TRBD1. V lost 4 bases, J lost 0 bases, and 5 bases stayed unmatched. The germline V gene has CDR1 SGHRS and CDR2 YFSETQ. The CDR3 has 15 amino acids. The CDR3 spells CASSLGTGFSYEQYF. CDR3 DNA: TGCGCCAGCAGCCTAGGGACAGGGTTCTCCTACGAGCAGTACTTC. The full variable domain, its missing parts supplied by reference TRBV5-1 and TRBJ2-7, is KAGVTQTPRYLIKTRGQQVTLSCSPISGHRSVSWYQQTPGQGLQFLFEYFSETQRNKGNFPGRFSGRQFSNSRSEMNVSTLELGDSALYLCASSLGTGFSYEQYFGPGTRLTVT.

CDR3 amino acids: CASSFTGNGGELFF. CDR3 DNA: TGTGCCAGCAGCTTTACAGGGAACGGCGGGGAGCTGTTTTTT. This chain joins TRBV7-2 and TRBJ2-2, with a weak D call TRBD1 (6 bases). Per germline, CDR1 SGHTA and CDR2 FQGNSA. V lost 3 bases, J lost 7 bases, and 12 bases lay in between. CDR3 length equals 14 residues.

V usage is TRBV7-8 and J usage is TRBJ2-3; 7 nucleotides agree with TRBD1. The CDR3 is made up of 14 amino acids. Germline V CDR1 and CDR2: SGHVS, FQNEAQ. V trimming: 1 base; J trimming: 4 bases; junction bases outside the gene matches: 2. This chain's CDR3 is CASSLDQGADTQYF. DNA of the CDR3: TGTGCCAGCAGCTTAGATCAGGGGGCAGATACGCAGTATTTT.